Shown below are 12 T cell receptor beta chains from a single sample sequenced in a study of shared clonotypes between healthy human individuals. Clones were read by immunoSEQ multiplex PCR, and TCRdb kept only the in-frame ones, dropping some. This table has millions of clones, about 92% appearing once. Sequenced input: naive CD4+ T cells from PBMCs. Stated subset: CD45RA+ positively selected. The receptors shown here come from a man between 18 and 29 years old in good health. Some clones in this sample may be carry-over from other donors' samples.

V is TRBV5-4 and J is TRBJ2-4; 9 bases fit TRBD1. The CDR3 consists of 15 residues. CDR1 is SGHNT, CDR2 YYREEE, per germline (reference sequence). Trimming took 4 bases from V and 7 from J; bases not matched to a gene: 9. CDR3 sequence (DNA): TGTGCCAGCAGCCTGCTTACCGGGACAGGGAACATTCAGTACTTC. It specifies CASSLLTGTGNIQYF.

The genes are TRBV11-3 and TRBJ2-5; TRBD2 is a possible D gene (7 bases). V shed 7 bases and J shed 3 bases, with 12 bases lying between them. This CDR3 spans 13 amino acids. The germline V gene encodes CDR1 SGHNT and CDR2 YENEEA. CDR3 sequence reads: CASKGGGEETQYF. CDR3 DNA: TGTGCCAGCAAAGGGGGAGGGGAAGAGACCCAGTACTTC. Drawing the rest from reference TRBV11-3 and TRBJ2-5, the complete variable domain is EAGVVQSPRYKIIEKKQPVAFWCNPISGHNTLYWYLQNLGQGPELLIRYENEEAVDDSQLPKDRFSAERLKGVDSTLKIQPAELGDSAVYLCASKGGGEETQYFGPGTRLLVL.

CDR3 residues: CASSRDAMNTEAFF. The CDR3, as DNA: TGTGCCAGCAGCCGGGACGCGATGAACACTGAAGCTTTCTTT. The chain has TRBV27 and TRBJ1-1; the D gene is possibly TRBD1 (5 bases). Germline CDR1 MNHEY, CDR2 SMNVEV (reference sequence). The CDR3 has 14 amino acids. V was clipped by 6 bases and J by 0 bases, with 11 bases between them.

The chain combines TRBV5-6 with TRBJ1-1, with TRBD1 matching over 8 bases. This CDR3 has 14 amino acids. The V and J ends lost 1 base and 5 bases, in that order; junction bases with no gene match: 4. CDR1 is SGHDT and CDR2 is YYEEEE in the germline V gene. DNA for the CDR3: TGTGCCAGCAGCTTGCCTCAGGGGGCTACTGAAGCTTTCTTT. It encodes CASSLPQGATEAFF. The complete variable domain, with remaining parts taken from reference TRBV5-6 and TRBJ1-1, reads DAGVTQSPTHLIKTRGQQVTLRCSPKSGHDTVSWYQQALGQGPQFIFQYYEEEERQRGNFPDRFSGHQFPNYSSELNVNALLLGDSALYLCASSLPQGATEAFFGQGTRLTVV.

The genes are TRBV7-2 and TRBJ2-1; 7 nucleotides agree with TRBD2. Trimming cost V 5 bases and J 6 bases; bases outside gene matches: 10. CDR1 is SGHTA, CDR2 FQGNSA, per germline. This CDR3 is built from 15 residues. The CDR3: CASSTQSGVVNEQFF. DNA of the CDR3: TGTGCCAGCAGCACACAGAGCGGGGTGGTCAATGAGCAGTTCTTC.

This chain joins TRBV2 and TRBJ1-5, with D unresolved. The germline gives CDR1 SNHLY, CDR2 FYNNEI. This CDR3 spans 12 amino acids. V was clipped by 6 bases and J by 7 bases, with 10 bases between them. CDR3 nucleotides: TGTGCCAGCAGGGCGCAGGAGCAGCCCCAGCATTTT. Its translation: CASRAQEQPQHF.

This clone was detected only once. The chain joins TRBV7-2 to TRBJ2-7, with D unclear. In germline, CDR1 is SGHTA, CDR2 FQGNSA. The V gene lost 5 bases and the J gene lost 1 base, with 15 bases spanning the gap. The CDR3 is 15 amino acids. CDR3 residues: CASSPRRVVSYEQYF. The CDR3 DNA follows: TGTGCCAGCAGCCCACGACGAGTAGTTTCCTACGAGCAGTACTTC. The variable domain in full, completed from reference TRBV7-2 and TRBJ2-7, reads GAGVSQSPSNKVTEKGKDVELRCDPISGHTALYWYRQSLGQGLEFLIYFQGNSAPDKSGLPSDRFSAERTGGSVSTLTIQRTQQEDSAVYLCASSPRRVVSYEQYFGPGTRLTVT.

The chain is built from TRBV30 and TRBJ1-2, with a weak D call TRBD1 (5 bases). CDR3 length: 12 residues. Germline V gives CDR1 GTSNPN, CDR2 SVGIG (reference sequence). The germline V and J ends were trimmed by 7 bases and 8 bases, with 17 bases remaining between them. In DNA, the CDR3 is TGTGCCTCCAACCCCCGTGGGGGAGGCTACACCTTC. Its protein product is CASNPRGGGYTF. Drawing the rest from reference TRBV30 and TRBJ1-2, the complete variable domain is SQTIHQWPATLVQPVGSPLSLECTVEGTSNPNLYWYRQAAGRGLQLLFYSVGIGQISSEVPQNLSASRPQDRQFILSSKKLLLSDSGFYLCASNPRGGGYTFGSGTRLTVV.

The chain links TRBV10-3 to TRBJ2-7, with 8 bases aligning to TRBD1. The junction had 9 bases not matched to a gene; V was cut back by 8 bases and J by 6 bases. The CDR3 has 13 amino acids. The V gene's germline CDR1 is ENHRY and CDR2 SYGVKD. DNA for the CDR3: TGTGCCATCGGGGGCCAGGGGGCGAGCGAGCAGTACTTC. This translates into CAIGGQGASEQYF.

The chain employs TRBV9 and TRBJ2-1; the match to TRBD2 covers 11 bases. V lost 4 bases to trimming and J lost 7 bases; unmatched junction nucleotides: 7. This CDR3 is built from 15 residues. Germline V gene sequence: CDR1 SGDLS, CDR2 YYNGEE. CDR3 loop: CASSNLAGGLNEQFF. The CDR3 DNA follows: TGTGCCAGCAGCAACCTAGCGGGAGGTTTAAATGAGCAGTTCTTC.

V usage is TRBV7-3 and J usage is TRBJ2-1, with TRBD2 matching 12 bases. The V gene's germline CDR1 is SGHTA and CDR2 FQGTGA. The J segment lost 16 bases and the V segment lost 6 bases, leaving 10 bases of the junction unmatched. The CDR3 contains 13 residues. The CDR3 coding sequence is TGTGCCAGCAGAGCCGGACTAGCGGGATTTTATTTCTTC. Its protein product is CASRAGLAGFYFF.

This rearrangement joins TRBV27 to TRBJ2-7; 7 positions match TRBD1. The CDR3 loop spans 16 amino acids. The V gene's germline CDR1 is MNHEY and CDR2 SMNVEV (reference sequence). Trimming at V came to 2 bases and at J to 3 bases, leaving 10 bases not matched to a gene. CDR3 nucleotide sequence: TGTGCCAGCAGTTTACGGACAGGTCTCACGCACTACGAGCAGTACTTC. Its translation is CASSLRTGLTHYEQYF.